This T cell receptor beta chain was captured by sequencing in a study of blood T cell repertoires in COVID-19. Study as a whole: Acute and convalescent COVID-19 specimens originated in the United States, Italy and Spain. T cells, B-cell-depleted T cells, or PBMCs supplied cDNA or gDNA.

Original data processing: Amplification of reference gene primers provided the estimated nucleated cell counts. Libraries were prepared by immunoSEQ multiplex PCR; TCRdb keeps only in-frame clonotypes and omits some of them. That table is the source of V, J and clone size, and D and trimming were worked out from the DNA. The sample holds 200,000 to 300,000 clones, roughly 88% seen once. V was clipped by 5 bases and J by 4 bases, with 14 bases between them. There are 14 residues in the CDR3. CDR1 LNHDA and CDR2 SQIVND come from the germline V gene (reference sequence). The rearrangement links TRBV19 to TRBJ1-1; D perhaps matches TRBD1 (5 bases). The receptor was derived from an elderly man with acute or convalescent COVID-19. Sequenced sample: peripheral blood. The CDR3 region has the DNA TGTGCCAGTAGTTTCAGTCAGGGTGGCACTGAAGCTTTCTTT. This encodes CASSFSQGGTEAFF.